These 21 T cell receptor beta chains originate from one sample sequenced in a study of PD-L1 blockade in urothelial cancer. TCRdb's table, derived via immunoSEQ multiplex PCR, lists solely in-frame clones and lacks some. The top ten clones hold around 1.8% of a sample with roughly 36,000 clones, more than 85% of them seen once. Specimen: PBMCs, collected around atezolizumab (anti-PD-L1) treatment. These receptors were obtained from a man aged 55 to 70 with urothelial cancer.

The chain couples TRBV18 to TRBJ2-3; TRBD2 matches 7 bases. The germline gives CDR1 KGHSH, CDR2 LQKENI. V lost 3 bases and J lost 0; bases outside the gene matches: 6. The CDR3 is 16 residues long. The CDR3 sequence is CASSPRLAHSTDTQYF. For the CDR3, the DNA is TGTGCCAGCTCACCCCGACTAGCCCATAGCACAGATACGCAGTATTTT. The full variable domain, rest sourced from reference TRBV18 and TRBJ2-3, is NAGVMQNPRHLVRRRGQEARLRCSPMKGHSHVYWYRQLPEEGLKFMVYLQKENIIDESGMPKERFSAEFPKEGPSILRIQQVVRGDSAAYFCASSPRLAHSTDTQYFGPGTRLTVL.

This chain connects TRBV7-2 to TRBJ2-1, with 10 bases matching TRBD2. V lost 2 bases to trimming and J lost 2 bases; unmatched junction nucleotides: 3. The germline V gene encodes CDR1 SGHTA and CDR2 FQGNSA. CDR3 length: 16 amino acids. In DNA form, the CDR3 reads TGTGCCAGCAGCTTACTAGCGGGGGCAACCTACAATGAGCAGTTCTTC. It translates to CASSLLAGATYNEQFF.

This clone has a single count. This rearrangement joins TRBV28 to TRBJ2-3; TRBD2 aligns across 10 bases. V shed 6 bases and J 3 bases; nucleotides not matched to a gene: 6. This CDR3 is built from 15 residues. The germline V gene has CDR1 MDHEN and CDR2 SYDVKM. Here the CDR3 DNA reads TGTGCCAGCAGGAGGAGCGGGAGGGTGACAGATACGCAGTATTTT. Amino acids: CASRRSGRVTDTQYF.

The chain is built from TRBV28 and TRBJ2-7; no reliable D call. CDR1 is MDHEN and CDR2 is SYDVKM in the germline V gene. V lost 3 bases and J lost 3, with 15 bases in between. The CDR3 runs to 15 residues. The CDR3 DNA sequence: TGTGCCAGCAGTTTCCCGAGGAGCCTCCACTACGAGCAGTACTTC. Its protein product is CASSFPRSLHYEQYF.

The table lists this clone with a count of one. The V call is TRBV5-1, the J call TRBJ1-4, with D possibly being TRBD1 (6 bases). Germline CDR1 is SGHRS and CDR2 is YFSETQ. The length of the CDR3 is 16 residues. The ends were cut back, 2 bases at V and 6 bases at J, with 17 bases in the middle. The DNA of the CDR3 is TGCGCCAGCAGCTTCGCCTTCGGGGGGGGCGATGAAAAACTGTTTTTT. Translation gives CASSFAFGGGDEKLFF.

The CDR3 nucleotides read TGTGCCAGCAGTTACTCTTCACAGGAGAGCTCCTACGAGCAGTACTTC. Its protein product is CASSYSSQESSYEQYF. The J gene is TRBJ2-7, the V gene TRBV6-5; tentative D call: TRBD1 (5 bases). Deletions cut 0 bases from V and 0 bases from J, with 12 bases between. The CDR3 totals 16 residues. Germline V lookup: CDR1 MNHEY, CDR2 SVGAGI.

This clone appeared a single time. The chain combines TRBV5-5 with TRBJ2-5; maybe TRBD1 (7 bases). CDR1 is SGHKS and CDR2 is YYEKEE in the germline V gene (reference sequence). This CDR3 is built from 14 residues. Between the trimmed V and J ends, which lost 1 base and 4 bases, there was a span of 11 bases. CDR3 bases: TGTGCCAGCAGCTTGTGGAGGGGGCGAGAGACCCAGTACTTC. It codes for CASSLWRGRETQYF.

The rearrangement uses TRBV9 and TRBJ2-1; TRBD1 matches 10 bases. V shed 1 base, J shed 7 bases, and the junction held 5 bases outside the gene matches. Germline CDR1 is SGDLS and CDR2 is YYNGEE. The CDR3 is made up of 15 amino acids. The CDR3 DNA follows: TGTGCCAGCAGCGTACGGGGACAGGGGTTAAATGAGCAGTTCTTC. It is translated as CASSVRGQGLNEQFF. The full variable domain, rest sourced from reference TRBV9 and TRBJ2-1, is DSGVTQTPKHLITATGQRVTLRCSPRSGDLSVYWYQQSLDQGLQFLIQYYNGEERAKGNILERFSAQQFPDLHSELNLSSLELGDSALYFCASSVRGQGLNEQFFGPGTRLTVL.

The chain carries TRBV7-8 and TRBJ2-1; 8 nucleotides align to TRBD1. V was pared by 4 bases and J by 8 bases, with 7 bases of the junction left unmatched. Germline assignment: CDR1 SGHVS and CDR2 FQNEAQ. The CDR3 is 14 amino acids. The CDR3 protein is CASSYGQGVDEQFF. The CDR3 DNA sequence: TGTGCCAGCAGCTATGGACAGGGAGTGGATGAGCAGTTCTTC.

The rearrangement links TRBV18 to TRBJ2-5; 9 nucleotides agree with TRBD1. The CDR3 totals 17 residues. The germline CDR1 and CDR2 sequences are KGHSH and LQKENI. With 0 bases clipped from V and 10 bases from J, the junction kept 15 bases outside the gene matches. CDR3 residues: CASSPPGTGGLGRDQYF. For the CDR3, the DNA is TGTGCCAGCTCACCACCCGGCACAGGGGGCCTAGGGCGCGACCAGTACTTC.

This clone appeared once. The rearrangement uses TRBV5-6 and TRBJ2-7; D is ambiguous. V lost 1 base and J lost 6, with 8 bases in between. The germline V gene encodes CDR1 SGHDT and CDR2 YYEEEE. This CDR3 contains 12 residues. The CDR3 region is CASSLSSLEQYF. As DNA, the CDR3 is TGTGCCAGCAGCTTGAGCTCCCTCGAGCAGTACTTC.

The chain couples TRBV27 to TRBJ2-7; D remains unclear. Looked up from germline, CDR1 is MNHEY and CDR2 is SMNVEV (reference sequence). V was pared by 2 bases and J by 3 bases, with 14 bases between. The CDR3 loop spans 15 amino acids. The CDR3 DNA is TGTGCCAGCAGTTTAAACCCCTCGGAGAACTACGAGCAGTACTTC. Amino acid sequence: CASSLNPSENYEQYF.

A note on this clone: Distinct nucleotide sequences in the sample also encode this CDR3. This chain connects TRBV7-3 to TRBJ1-2; TRBD1 matches 8 bases. V shed 5 bases, J shed 4 bases, and the junction held 3 bases outside the gene matches. Germline lookup yields CDR1 SGHTA and CDR2 FQGTGA. CDR3 length equals 13 residues. The DNA for the CDR3 is TGTGCCAGCAGCCCCGGACAGGGCTATGGCTACACCTTC. It specifies CASSPGQGYGYTF.

This clone was seen a handful of times. V usage is TRBV6-5 and J usage is TRBJ2-2, with D perhaps TRBD1 (5 bases). Germline V gives CDR1 MNHEY, CDR2 SVGAGI. The CDR3 covers 14 residues. V was clipped by 0 bases and J by 3 bases, with 5 bases between them. The CDR3 DNA reads as TGTGCCAGCAGTTACTCAGGGGACACCGGGGAGCTGTTTTTT. Its protein product is CASSYSGDTGELFF.

This sequence joins TRBV6-6 and TRBJ1-2; 8 nucleotides match TRBD1. With 5 bases clipped from V and 7 bases from J, the junction kept 3 bases outside the gene matches. CDR1 and CDR2 from the germline V gene are MNHNY and SVGAGI (reference sequence). The CDR3 is 12 residues long. The CDR3 region is CASSEDRAGYTF. CDR3 in DNA: TGTGCCAGCAGTGAGGACAGGGCTGGCTACACCTTC.

The chain combines TRBV5-1 with TRBJ2-3, with 9 positions matching TRBD2. The trim removed 2 bases at V and 2 bases at J, leaving 3 bases unmatched. The CDR3 is 15 amino acids. Germline lookup yields CDR1 SGHRS and CDR2 YFSETQ. CDR3 DNA: TGCGCCAGCAGCTTCCTAGCGGGGACCACAGATACGCAGTATTTT. It specifies CASSFLAGTTDTQYF.

The gene calls are TRBV28 and TRBJ2-1; 8 bases match TRBD1. Germline assignment: CDR1 MDHEN and CDR2 SYDVKM. The CDR3 is 11 amino acids. V was clipped by 6 bases and J by 11 bases; unmatched bases: 3. The DNA of the CDR3 is TGTGCCAGCAGGTGGACAGGGAAGCAGTTCTTC. This codes for CASRWTGKQFF.

This chain links TRBV6-5 with TRBJ2-3; perhaps TRBD1 as D (5 bases). The CDR3 totals 14 residues. Germline V lookup: CDR1 MNHEY, CDR2 SVGAGI. Trimming removed 2 bases from V and 3 bases from J, with 9 bases in between. The CDR3 loop reads CASSYIQATDTQYF. DNA for the CDR3: TGTGCCAGCAGTTACATACAGGCTACAGATACGCAGTATTTT.

The chain links TRBV6-1 to TRBJ2-7, with a tentative D call TRBD2 (5 bases). Germline loops: CDR1 MNHNS, CDR2 SASEGT. Trimming shortened V by 2 bases and J by 7 bases, and 18 bases separated the two germline ends. CDR3 length: 15 amino acids. The CDR3 spells CASSESVSVPGEQYF. The CDR3 DNA follows: TGTGCCAGCAGTGAATCGGTTAGCGTGCCGGGGGAGCAGTACTTC.

The CDR3 DNA reads TGCAGCGTTGGGGGCGTGGGTAGTAGGGCTTTCTTT. Protein product: CSVGGVGSRAFF. The chain couples TRBV29-1 to TRBJ1-1; D may be TRBD1 (5 bases). This CDR3 comprises 12 residues. V shed 4 bases and J shed 11 bases, with 17 bases lying between them. Germline-derived CDR1 and CDR2 are SQVTM and ANQGSEA.

This chain joins TRBV19 and TRBJ1-1; perhaps TRBD1 as D (6 bases). This CDR3 has 12 residues. Trimming removed 4 bases from V and 7 bases from J, with 10 bases in between. Looked up from germline, CDR1 is LNHDA and CDR2 is SQIVND (reference sequence). The CDR3 loop is CASSTHRVEAFF. In nucleotides, the CDR3 is TGTGCCAGTAGTACCCACAGGGTTGAAGCTTTCTTT.